Sequencing of this T cell receptor beta chain was carried out in a study of early T cells in non-severe SARS-CoV-2 infection. Germline V gives CDR1 SQVTM, CDR2 ANQGSEA. V shed 5 bases and J shed 12 bases, with 19 bases lying between them. The length of the CDR3 is 13 residues. TCRdb recomputed calls from the 5' RACE reads with MiXCR, one row per CDR3 protein. This repertoire shows 55,000 to 75,000 distinct CDR3 sequences, 12% found once; its top ten account for less than 2%. The chain couples TRBV29-1 to TRBJ1-4; unclear D gene. The sequence came from an adult who was a healthcare worker with PCR-confirmed SARS-CoV-2 infection or an uninfected control (not recorded which). The sample was whole blood. DNA for the CDR3: TGCAGCGTTCGTGGCACGAGGGCTTCGGAACTGTTTTTT. Its translation is CSVRGTRASELFF.